This T cell receptor (beta chain) was captured by sequencing in a study of T cell changes during pregnancy in multiple sclerosis. This CDR3 is built from 17 residues. CDR1 MNHNS and CDR2 SASEGT come from the germline V gene. V shed 3 bases and J 0 bases; nucleotides not matched to a gene: 6. Method: immunoSEQ multiplex PCR; TCRdb's copy keeps in-frame clones and lacks some. Of some 61,000 clones in the sample, about 90% were seen once. Here the sequenced sample was peripheral blood, taken in the second trimester of pregnancy. This clonotype was obtained from a female donor with multiple sclerosis, enrolled in a pregnancy study. V usage is TRBV6-1 and J usage is TRBJ1-4, with TRBD1 identical over 8 bases. CDR3 protein: CASSEARDRTTNEKLFF. Here the CDR3 DNA reads TGTGCCAGCAGTGAGGCCAGGGACAGGACAACTAATGAAAAACTGTTTTTT.